This T cell receptor beta chain was obtained from a study of cytomegalovirus exposure and HLA in healthy donors. General study results and limits: In a later analysis, TCR beta V- and J-gene trimming showed a link to a missense DCLRE1C variant. The likely origin of a cluster of highly shared sequence variants was a sequencing artifact. Earlier analysis found most TCR beta V segments productive about 90% or about 30% of the time.

This PCR relied on a set of 60 Vbeta primers and 13 Jbeta primers. Produced via immunoSEQ multiplex PCR; TCRdb's table is partial and in-frame only. The data show 100,000 to 150,000 clones, over 70% seen once. Each donor was healthy, and each was a bone marrow donor. The CDR3 has 14 residues. CDR1 is SGDLS and CDR2 is YYNGEE in the germline V gene. Losses at the gene ends were 3 bases for V and 8 bases for J; bases not matched to a gene: 5. Worth noting for this clone: Its antigen is as yet unknown.

V gene TRBV9 combines with J gene TRBJ1-4, with 9 bases identical to TRBD1. The sample comprised PBMCs. This TCR came from a female donor in good health and CMV-seronegative. The CDR3 nucleotides read TGTGCCAGCAGCGAAGGGACAGGGTCCGAAAAACTGTTTTTT. Protein: CASSEGTGSEKLFF.